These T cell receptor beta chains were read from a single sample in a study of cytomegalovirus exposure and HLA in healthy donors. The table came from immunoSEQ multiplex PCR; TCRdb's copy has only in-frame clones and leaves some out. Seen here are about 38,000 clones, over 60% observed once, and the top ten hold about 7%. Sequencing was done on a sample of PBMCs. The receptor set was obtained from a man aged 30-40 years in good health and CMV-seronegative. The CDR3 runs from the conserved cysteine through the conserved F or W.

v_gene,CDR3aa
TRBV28,CATVLQGEVETQYF
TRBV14,CASSLLGQGNEKLFF
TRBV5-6,CASSSKARDEQYF
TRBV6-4,CASSGTSGAYNEQFF
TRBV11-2,CASGFSRPGDYTF
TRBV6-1,CASREVRGPGETQYF
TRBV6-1,CASSVLAGWDEKLFF
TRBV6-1,CASSVRVIAAQETQYF
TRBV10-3,CAISDPGSSPLHF
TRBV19,CASREDYNSPLHF
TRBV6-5,CASSLKGGPQPQHF
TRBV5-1,CASSTGTGVYEQYF
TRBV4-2,CASGFQSGSPSSYNEQFF
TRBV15,CATSRDDRFMQPQHF
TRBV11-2,CASSLVGGRVNTEAFF
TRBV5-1,CASSLGTGTSLSYEQYF
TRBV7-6,CASSLGGGRKTQYF
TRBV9,CASSVGGNSNQPQHF
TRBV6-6,CASSGTAYEQYF
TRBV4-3,CASSQEGGRVTGELFF
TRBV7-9,CASSLVNTFEQYF
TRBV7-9,CASQFTGNAEAFF
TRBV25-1,CASSEYGGTYEQYF
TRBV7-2,CASRGTGSYNEQFF
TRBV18,CASSRDSATYEQYF
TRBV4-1,CASSPPGVPGVEQFF
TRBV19,CASSSGQPQHF
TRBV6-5,CASSYYGEGLYEQYF
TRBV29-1,CSVRGSNQPQHF
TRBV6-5,CASRDWETQYF
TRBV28,CASSPTGGRVTEAFF
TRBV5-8,CASSLAGAGNTIYF
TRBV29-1,CSVRGLGDFYEQYF
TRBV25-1,CASSEQGYEQYF
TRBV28,CASSQGAYGNTIYF
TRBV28,CASSLRGRGAGANVLTF
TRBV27,CASSFEGGRFF
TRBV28,CASSFHRGYTF
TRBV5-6,CASSLYRRQETQYF
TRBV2,CASREVYRGRNEKLFF
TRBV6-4,CASRLTSGGAKANLDEQFF
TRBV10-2,CASSSSGGFASEQYF
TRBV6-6,CASSYGYQPQHF
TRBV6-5,CASSYRGQREAFF
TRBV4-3,CASSQVGSIWGGSYNEQFF